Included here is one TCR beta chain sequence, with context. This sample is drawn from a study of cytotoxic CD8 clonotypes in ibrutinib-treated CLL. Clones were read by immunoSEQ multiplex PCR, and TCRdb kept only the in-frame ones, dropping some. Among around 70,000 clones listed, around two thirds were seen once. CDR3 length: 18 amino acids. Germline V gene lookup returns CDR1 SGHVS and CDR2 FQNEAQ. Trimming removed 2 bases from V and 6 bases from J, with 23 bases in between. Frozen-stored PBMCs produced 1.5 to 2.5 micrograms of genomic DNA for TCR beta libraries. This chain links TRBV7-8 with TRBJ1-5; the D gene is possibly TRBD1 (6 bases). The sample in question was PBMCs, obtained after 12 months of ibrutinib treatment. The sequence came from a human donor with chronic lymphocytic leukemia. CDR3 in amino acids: CASSLSGGAGKRFQPQHF. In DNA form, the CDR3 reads TGTGCCAGCAGCTTAAGCGGGGGGGCGGGTAAACGATTTCAGCCCCAGCATTTT.